This entry lists 18 T cell receptor beta chains sequenced from one sample in a study of sequential checkpoint blockade in melanoma (dated by TCRdb to the late 2010s). Libraries were built with the immunoSEQ multiplex PCR assay. TCRdb's version of the immuneACCESS table is confined to in-frame rearrangements and falls short of the full clone set. An unresolved V gene accounts for under half of the shortfall where checked; the remainder is of unknown origin. The sample table lists around 6,000 clones, 19% of them with a count of one. The ten largest clones capture 15% to 20% of the sample. The treatment or condition label on this specimen signifies: randomized to nivolumab then ipilimumab (arm A) or the reverse (arm B). Sequenced material: tumor tissue (inferred from file names), taken from a patient given nivolumab and ipilimumab in sequence. The source is a human donor with melanoma.

The genes are TRBV5-1 and TRBJ1-2; no clear D. The CDR3 spans 14 residues. V lost 4 bases, J lost 0 bases, and 10 bases lay in between. From germline, CDR1 is SGHRS and CDR2 YFSETQ. DNA of the CDR3: TGCGCCAGCAGCCAGTATTCCGCTAACTATGGCTACACCTTC. Encoded protein: CASSQYSANYGYTF.

Only a few counts were recorded for this clone. The J gene is TRBJ2-5, the V gene TRBV7-6; 10 bases fit TRBD2. CDR1 SGHVS and CDR2 FNYEAQ come from the germline V gene. V gave up 5 bases and J gave up 7 bases; unmatched junction bases: 10. The CDR3 is made up of 15 amino acids. CDR3 loop: CASSTTLAGLGTQYF. CDR3 nucleotide sequence: TGTGCCAGCAGCACCACACTAGCGGGGCTGGGGACCCAGTACTTC.

The chain joins TRBV6-8 to TRBJ2-3; a possible D gene is TRBD1 (6 bases). Per germline, CDR1 MNHGY and CDR2 SAAAGT. This CDR3 has 17 amino acids. V lost 2 bases to trimming and J lost 2 bases, with 17 bases between them. The CDR3 DNA is TGTGCCAGCAGTTACCTGTCGGGACAACCCACCACAGATACGCAGTATTTT. This codes for CASSYLSGQPTTDTQYF.

CDR3 residues: CASSLESGPYGYTF. In DNA form, the CDR3 reads TGTGCCAGCAGCTTAGAGTCCGGACCCTATGGCTACACCTTC. The rearrangement uses TRBV11-3 and TRBJ1-2, with no clear D. There are 14 residues in the CDR3. Germline lookup yields CDR1 SGHNT and CDR2 YENEEA. The V gene lost 0 bases and the J gene lost 4 bases, with 9 bases spanning the gap.

The V gene is TRBV29-1, the J gene TRBJ2-1; D perhaps matches TRBD1 (6 bases). Germline CDR1 reads SQVTM; CDR2 reads ANQGSEA. The CDR3 has 14 residues. Trimming shortened V by 6 bases and J by 3 bases, and 15 bases separated the two germline ends. CDR3 nucleotide sequence: TGCAGCGTGTCGACAGGCCTTTTCTACAATGAGCAGTTCTTC. Translated, it gives CSVSTGLFYNEQFF.

V is TRBV9 and J is TRBJ1-4; TRBD1 matches at 8 bases. The CDR3 runs to 14 residues. Germline V gene sequence: CDR1 SGDLS, CDR2 YYNGEE. Trimming took 4 bases from V and 14 from J; bases not matched to a gene: 13. The DNA of the CDR3 is TGTGCCAGCAGCATGTCAGGGGGCCCAGTTAACCTGTTTTTT. This encodes CASSMSGGPVNLFF.

This clone has only a few counts. The chain has TRBV14 and TRBJ2-3; 12 bases agree with TRBD2. The V gene's germline CDR1 is SGHDN and CDR2 FVKESK. CDR3 length: 17 residues. With V trimmed by 3 bases and J by 6 bases, 10 bases remained unmatched. DNA for the CDR3: TGTGCCAGCAGCCAGGGACTAGCGGGTTACGGGACGGATACGCAGTATTTT. Translation gives CASSQGLAGYGTDTQYF. Using reference TRBV14 and TRBJ2-3 for the parts outside the CDR3, the full variable domain is EAGVTQFPSHSVIEKGQTVTLRCDPISGHDNLYWYRRVMGKEIKFLLHFVKESKQDESGMPNNRFLAERTGGTYSTLKVQPAELEDSGVYFCASSQGLAGYGTDTQYFGPGTRLTVL.

This clone was seen a handful of times. This chain links TRBV9 with TRBJ1-6; unclear D gene. The CDR3 has 14 amino acids. Germline lookup yields CDR1 SGDLS and CDR2 YYNGEE. The ends were cut back, 0 bases at V and 8 bases at J, with 9 bases in the middle. The DNA of the CDR3 is TGTGCCAGCAGCGTAGAAGGTTCGGATTCACCCCTCCACTTT. Protein product: CASSVEGSDSPLHF.

CDR3 DNA: TGTGCCAGCTCCCCGCAGGGCCCACCTAGTGAGCAGTTCTTC. Translation gives CASSPQGPPSEQFF. The chain carries TRBV7-1 and TRBJ2-1, with D maybe TRBD1 (5 bases). Being an ORF, TRBV7-1 has a function that is uncertain. Trimming took off 8 bases at V and 9 bases at J, with 20 bases between the two ends. This CDR3 spans 14 amino acids.

The gene calls are TRBV4-1 and TRBJ2-5, with D perhaps matching TRBD2 (5 bases). The germline CDR1 and CDR2 sequences are MGHRA and YSYEKL. This CDR3 region has 14 residues. The V gene lost 2 bases and the J gene lost 5 bases, with 12 bases spanning the gap. The CDR3 is CASSQFGGVETQYF. In nucleotides, the CDR3 is TGCGCCAGCAGCCAATTCGGAGGAGTGGAGACCCAGTACTTC.

Sample share makes this clone medium-sized. The chain employs TRBV6-8 and TRBJ2-1; 12 nucleotides match TRBD2. Germline CDR1 reads MNHGY; CDR2 reads SAAAGT. The CDR3 is 15 residues long. Trimming cost V 5 bases and J 9 bases; bases outside gene matches: 8. CDR3 DNA: TGTGCCAGCAGTGCTGCTAGCGGGGGGGCTGGTGAGCAGTTCTTC. Translating gives CASSAASGGAGEQFF.

This clone was counted at least ten times. The chain employs TRBV11-3 and TRBJ2-7; TRBD2 agrees at 12 bases. V lost 5 bases, J lost 2 bases, and 4 bases stayed unmatched. Germline loops: CDR1 SGHNT, CDR2 YENEEA. The CDR3 is 15 residues long. The CDR3 is CASSRTSGGPYEQYF. The CDR3, as DNA: TGTGCCAGCAGCCGTACTAGCGGGGGGCCCTACGAGCAGTACTTC.

Notes on this clone: The junction does not match germline at one end; this may be a read error. This chain connects TRBV6-8 to TRBJ2-2; TRBD1 matches 8 bases. Germline loops: CDR1 MNHGY, CDR2 SAAAGT. This CDR3 comprises 16 residues. CDR3 DNA sequence: TGTGCCAGCAGTGACTCGTATGACAGGGGTACCGGGGAGCTGTTTTTT. Translation gives CASSDSYDRGTGELFF.

This clone is medium-sized by share. The V gene is TRBV6-8, the J gene TRBJ2-7, with 8 bases identical to TRBD2. CDR1 and CDR2 from the germline V gene are MNHGY and SAAAGT. V lost 8 bases and J lost 3; bases outside the gene matches: 15. This CDR3 contains 16 residues. CDR3: CASVSGVTGTYYEQYF. The CDR3 DNA reads as TGTGCCAGCGTTAGCGGGGTCACCGGGACATACTACGAGCAGTACTTC.

This clone showed up just a few times. J is TRBJ1-5 and V is TRBV9; no definite D call. Trimming shortened V by 4 bases and J by 8 bases, and 13 bases separated the two germline ends. CDR3 size: 13 residues. Germline V lookup: CDR1 SGDLS, CDR2 YYNGEE. CDR3 protein: CASSTDGQKPQHF. CDR3 DNA: TGTGCCAGCAGCACGGACGGGCAAAAGCCCCAGCATTTT.

The table lists this clone with a few counts. The V call is TRBV27, the J call TRBJ1-2, with D hard to call. V dropped 2 bases and J dropped 4 bases, with 5 bases sitting between them. The germline CDR1 and CDR2 sequences are MNHEY and SMNVEV (reference sequence). The CDR3 sequence is 12 residues long. The CDR3 nucleotides are TGTGCCAGCAGTTTACTAGGCTATGGCTACACCTTC. Translating gives CASSLLGYGYTF.

This sequence joins TRBV19 and TRBJ1-1; 10 positions match TRBD1. The CDR3 has 14 amino acids. Germline CDR1 reads LNHDA; CDR2 reads SQIVND (reference sequence). J was trimmed by 4 bases and V by 6 bases; bases with no gene match: 5. The CDR3 coding sequence is TGTGCCAGTAGCTCGGGACAGGGGAGCACTGAAGCTTTCTTT. Translation gives CASSSGQGSTEAFF.

V usage is TRBV5-1 and J usage is TRBJ1-5; TRBD1 agrees at 7 bases. V trimming: 4 bases; J trimming: 1 base; junction bases outside the gene matches: 2. The CDR3 is 14 residues long. Germline lookup yields CDR1 SGHRS and CDR2 YFSETQ. CDR3 in DNA: TGCGCCAGCAGCACAGGGGAAAGCAATCAGCCCCAGCATTTT. Residues: CASSTGESNQPQHF.